Below are 5 T cell receptor beta chains sequenced from a single sample in a study of cytomegalovirus exposure and HLA in healthy donors. The PCR had 60 Vbeta and 13 Jbeta primers. Some clones are missing from TCRdb's copy, which holds only in-frame ones; the method was immunoSEQ multiplex PCR. The table lists about 160,000 clones, roughly 81% of them singletons. The sequencing input was PBMCs. These receptors all stem from a man aged 18 to 30 in good health and CMV-seropositive.

CDR3 DNA sequence: TGTGCCAGCAGCCCATTCCCAACTGAAGCTTTCTTT. This gives the protein CASSPFPTEAFF. The chain has TRBV7-9 and TRBJ1-1, with D hard to call. Between the trimmed V and J ends, which lost 5 bases and 5 bases, there was a span of 9 bases. Germline CDR1 reads SEHNR; CDR2 reads FQNEAQ (reference sequence). The CDR3 consists of 12 residues. Supplemented by reference TRBV7-9 and TRBJ1-1, the full variable domain reads DTGVSQNPRHKITKRGQNVTFRCDPISEHNRLYWYRQTLGQGPEFLTYFQNEAQLEKSRLLSDRFSAERPKGSFSTLEIQRTEQGDSAMYLCASSPFPTEAFFGQGTRLTVV.

The V and J genes are TRBV4-1 and TRBJ2-7; D possibly corresponds to TRBD2 (5 bases). V lost 6 bases to trimming and J lost 5 bases, with 20 bases between them. This CDR3 region has 15 residues. Germline CDR1 is MGHRA and CDR2 is YSYEKL. For the CDR3, the DNA is TGCGCCAGCAGTCCCCGGGAAGGCGTTCTCCACGAGCAGTACTTC. Translated, it gives CASSPREGVLHEQYF.

The rearrangement joins TRBV7-3 to TRBJ2-3; 13 nucleotides align to TRBD2. The germline V gene encodes CDR1 SGHTA and CDR2 FQGTGA. The CDR3 is 16 amino acids. V dropped 5 bases and J dropped 2; count of bases not matched to a gene: 4. The CDR3 here is CASSDGTSGDTDTQYF. The CDR3 DNA reads TGTGCCAGCAGCGATGGGACTAGCGGGGACACAGATACGCAGTATTTT. Full variable domain (outside the CDR3, taken from reference TRBV7-3 and TRBJ2-3): GAGVSQTPSNKVTEKGKYVELRCDPISGHTALYWYRQSLGQGPEFLIYFQGTGAADDSGLPNDRFFAVRPEGSVSTLKIQRTERGDSAVYLCASSDGTSGDTDTQYFGPGTRLTVL.

The CDR3: CASSPYLNSGGMNEQFF. In nucleotides, the CDR3 is TGTGCCAGCTCACCTTACCTGAATAGCGGGGGGATGAATGAGCAGTTCTTC. V and J are TRBV18 and TRBJ2-1; 10 bases map to TRBD2. This CDR3 region has 17 residues. After removal of 3 bases from V and 7 bases from J, the junction contained 12 bases not matched to a gene. Per germline, CDR1 KGHSH and CDR2 LQKENI.

The V call is TRBV7-8, the J call TRBJ1-1; D unresolved. Germline V lookup: CDR1 SGHVS, CDR2 FQNEAQ. The CDR3 extends over 12 amino acids. The CDR3 region has the DNA TGTGCGGCGGCAGAACTGAACACTGAAGCTTTCTTT. Its translation: CAAAELNTEAFF.